Sequencing of this TCR beta chain was carried out in a study of blood T cell repertoires in COVID-19 (dated by TCRdb to the early 2020s). Regarding the study in general: The collaborator samples originated in the United States, Italy and Spain and spanned the acute and convalescent phases of COVID-19. The material from the prospective study consisted of cDNA or gDNA derived from T cells, B-cell-depleted T cells, or PBMCs. Subjects who had been exposed to COVID-19, were actively infected with it, or had recovered from it provided the deeply sampled blood TCRbeta repertoires that made up the dataset. The repertoires were made available in a free public database intended to serve as a resource for research on the immune response to SARS-CoV-2. Samples came from the ongoing ImmuneRACE study (first 160 participants) plus 1,254 subjects from 6 global collaborators. The sample metadata nearly always contained a de-identified subject ID, COVID-19 status, age in years and sex. Where available, HLA class I and class II types were obtained from metadata supplied by the sample provider rather than from assay-based typing.

Notes on this clone: Its antigen has not been determined. Qualities for individual bases were not recorded, and no much larger clone is one base off.

Each collaborating institution followed its own protocols to collect whole blood in K2EDTA tubes. For TCRbeta analysis, collaborators shipped samples in one of three forms: frozen whole blood, isolated PBMCs, or DNA extracted from either of those sample types. Per the germline V gene (reference sequence), LGHDT is the CDR1 and YNNKEL is the CDR2. Germline trimming: 2 bases from V, 6 bases from J; junction bases outside gene matches: 7. The CDR3, from cysteine to phenylalanine, totals 15 residues. The CDR3 DNA has 45 bases and is translated from base 1. The immunoSEQ Assay, a bias-controlled multiplex PCR, was used to amplify TCRbeta CDR3 regions from genomic DNA. As for the authors' bioinformatics: Within the assay, amplification of reference gene primers was used to estimate how many nucleated cells each sample contained. To quantify the absolute abundance of each unique TCRbeta CDR3 rearrangement, sequence reads were collapsed and filtered. Productive Simpson clonality was computed per sample as the square root of Simpson's diversity index over productive rearrangements. TCRdb mirrors the immuneACCESS table, restricted to in-frame sequences. Some clones are absent from its copies; in checked studies, under half trace to an unresolved V gene, and the reason for the others is unknown. The V and J calls and the clone size are those of that table, but D and trimming were determined from the DNA. Across this sample there are 95,000 to 110,000 clones, with around nine tenths seen only once. 4% to 6% of the sample goes to the ten largest clones.

Results the study describes overall, beyond this receptor: The quantity of clinical and demographic metadata differed by source and by participant and was supplied without curation.

Sample: peripheral blood. In this chain, TRBV3-1 (or the pseudogene TRBV3-2) is recombined with TRBJ2-1; TRBD2 matches 7 bases in the middle. This receptor was taken from a human donor in a cohort sampled during active COVID-19. The CDR3 in this case is CASSQRASGINEQFF. The nucleotide sequence reads TGTGCCAGCAGCCAAAGGGCTAGCGGAATCAATGAGCAGTTCTTC.